Sequencing of this T cell receptor (beta chain) was carried out in a study of cytomegalovirus exposure and HLA in healthy donors. Germline-derived CDR1 and CDR2 are SGHAT and FQNNGV. The CDR3 length is 16 residues. V was cut by 2 bases and J by 8 bases, with 19 bases left in between. Whole-study results and caveats: Fewer N-insertions than the roughly 600-donor mean were reportedly shown by an Asian-associated ancestry cluster in a later analysis. Some V segments, including TRBV6-2 and TRBV6-3, were excluded as indistinguishable.

Turning to this clone: Antigen: not known.

It was with 60 Vbeta and 13 Jbeta primers that the PCR ran. Only in-frame clones appear in the TCRdb table, and some are missing; sequencing was by immunoSEQ multiplex PCR. The top ten clones hold around 3.2% of a sample with about 190,000 clones, roughly 80% of them seen once. The clonotype was recovered from a woman aged 25 to 45 in good health and CMV-seropositive. The gene calls are TRBV11-2 and TRBJ2-1; possibly TRBD2 for D (6 bases). The source material was PBMCs. CDR3: CASSLRLASGIHEQFF. The CDR3 coding sequence is TGTGCCAGCAGCTTACGCCTAGCGTCGGGGATACATGAGCAGTTCTTC. Full variable domain (outside the CDR3, taken from reference TRBV11-2 and TRBJ2-1): EAGVAQSPRYKIIEKRQSVAFWCNPISGHATLYWYQQILGQGPKLLIQFQNNGVVDDSQLPKDRFSAERLKGVDSTLKIQPAKLEDSAVYLCASSLRLASGIHEQFFGPGTRLTVL.